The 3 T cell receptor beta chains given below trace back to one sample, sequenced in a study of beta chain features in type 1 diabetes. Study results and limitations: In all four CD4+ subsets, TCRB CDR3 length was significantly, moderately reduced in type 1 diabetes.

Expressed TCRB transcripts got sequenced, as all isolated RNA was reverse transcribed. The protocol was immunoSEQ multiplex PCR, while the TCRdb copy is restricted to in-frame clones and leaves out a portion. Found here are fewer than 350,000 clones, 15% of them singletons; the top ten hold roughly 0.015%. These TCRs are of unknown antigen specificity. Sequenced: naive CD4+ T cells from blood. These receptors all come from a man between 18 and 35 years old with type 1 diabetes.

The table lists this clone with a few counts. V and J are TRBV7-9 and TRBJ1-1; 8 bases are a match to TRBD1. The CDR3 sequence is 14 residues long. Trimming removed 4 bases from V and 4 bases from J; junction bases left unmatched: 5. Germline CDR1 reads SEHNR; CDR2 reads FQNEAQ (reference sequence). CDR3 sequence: CASSSGQAPTEAFF. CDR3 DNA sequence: TGTGCCAGCAGCTCGGGACAGGCTCCCACTGAAGCTTTCTTT.

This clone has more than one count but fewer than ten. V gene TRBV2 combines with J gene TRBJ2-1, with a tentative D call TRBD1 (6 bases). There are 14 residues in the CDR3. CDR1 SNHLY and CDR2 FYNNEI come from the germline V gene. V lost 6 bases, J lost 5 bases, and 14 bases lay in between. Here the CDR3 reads CASSEQGPDNEQFF. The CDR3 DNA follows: TGTGCCAGCAGCGAACAGGGCCCTGACAATGAGCAGTTCTTC.

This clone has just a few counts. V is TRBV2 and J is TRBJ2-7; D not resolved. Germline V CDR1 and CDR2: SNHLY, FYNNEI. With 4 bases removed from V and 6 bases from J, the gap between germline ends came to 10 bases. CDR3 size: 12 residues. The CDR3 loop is CASSGSRREQYF. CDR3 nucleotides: TGTGCCAGCAGTGGATCGAGGCGCGAGCAGTACTTC.